The clone carrying this T cell receptor beta chain appeared many times. Its antigen remains unidentified. From RNA, the CDR3 regions of TCR beta chains were amplified and sequenced. Second-round multiplex PCR followed a first-round RT-PCR using HTBI primers. MiXCR, run by TCRdb on the multiplex PCR reads, gives a single entry per CDR3 protein. The sample lists approximately 500,000 distinct CDR3 sequences; under 15% were seen once. These data are taken from a study of Graves' ophthalmopathy and Graves' hyperthyroidism. Ophthalmopathy donors were characterized by moderate-to-severe activity, CAS of at least 3, NOSPECS of at least 4, and duration under 3 months. Certain patients, namely those with other autoimmune diseases, uncontrolled infections, pregnancy or lactation, were excluded. An approximately 9.4 ml volume of fresh peripheral blood provided the PBMCs. Findings and limits, study-wide: For predicting ophthalmopathy progression, the model had 55% to 71% sensitivity and 72% to 85% specificity.

The V end lost 4 bases, the J end lost 0 bases, and 10 bases lay between the germline ends. This CDR3 comprises 14 residues. CDR1 is LNHDA, CDR2 SQIVND, per germline (reference sequence). The source material was blood. The chain combines TRBV19 with TRBJ2-7; D remains unclear. The receptor was isolated from a woman aged 25-40 years with Graves' ophthalmopathy. DNA for the CDR3: TGTGCCAGTAGTACCCGGACGTACTCCTACGAGCAGTACTTC. This gives the protein CASSTRTYSYEQYF.